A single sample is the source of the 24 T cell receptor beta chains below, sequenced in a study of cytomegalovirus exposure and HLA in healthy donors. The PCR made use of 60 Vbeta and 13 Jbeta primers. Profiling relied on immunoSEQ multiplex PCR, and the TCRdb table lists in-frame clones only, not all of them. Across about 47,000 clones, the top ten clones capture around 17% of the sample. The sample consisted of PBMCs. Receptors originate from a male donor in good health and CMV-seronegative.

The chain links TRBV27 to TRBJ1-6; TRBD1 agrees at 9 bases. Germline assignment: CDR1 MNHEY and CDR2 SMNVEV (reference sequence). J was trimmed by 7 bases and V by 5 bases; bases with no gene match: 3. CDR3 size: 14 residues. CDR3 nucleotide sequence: TGTGCCAGCAGTCTCGGACAGGGGAATTCACCCCTCCACTTT. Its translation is CASSLGQGNSPLHF.

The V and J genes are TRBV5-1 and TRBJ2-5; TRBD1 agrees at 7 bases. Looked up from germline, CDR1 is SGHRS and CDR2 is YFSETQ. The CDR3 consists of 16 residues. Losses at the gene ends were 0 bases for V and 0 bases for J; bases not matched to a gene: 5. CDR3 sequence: CASSLEGTAYQETQYF. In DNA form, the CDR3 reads TGCGCCAGCAGCTTGGAGGGGACAGCGTACCAAGAGACCCAGTACTTC.

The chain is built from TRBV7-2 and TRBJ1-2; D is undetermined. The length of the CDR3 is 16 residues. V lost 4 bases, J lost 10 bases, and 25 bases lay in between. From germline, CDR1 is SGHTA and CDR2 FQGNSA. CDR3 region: CASSSLLTAPGRDYTF. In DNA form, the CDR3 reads TGTGCCAGCAGCTCGTTGCTGACGGCACCAGGTCGGGACTACACCTTC.

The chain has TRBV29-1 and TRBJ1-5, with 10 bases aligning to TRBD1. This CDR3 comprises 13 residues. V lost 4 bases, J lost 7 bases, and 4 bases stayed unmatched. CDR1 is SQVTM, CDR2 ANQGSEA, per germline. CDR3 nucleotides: TGCAGCGTTGCGGGACAGGGGAGCCAGCCCCAGCATTTT. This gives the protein CSVAGQGSQPQHF.

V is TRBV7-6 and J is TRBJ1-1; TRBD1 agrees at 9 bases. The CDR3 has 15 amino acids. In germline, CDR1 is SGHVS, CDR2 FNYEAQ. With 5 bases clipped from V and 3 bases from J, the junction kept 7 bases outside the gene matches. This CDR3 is CASSRQGEEDTEAFF. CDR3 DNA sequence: TGTGCCAGCAGCAGACAGGGGGAGGAGGACACTGAAGCTTTCTTT.

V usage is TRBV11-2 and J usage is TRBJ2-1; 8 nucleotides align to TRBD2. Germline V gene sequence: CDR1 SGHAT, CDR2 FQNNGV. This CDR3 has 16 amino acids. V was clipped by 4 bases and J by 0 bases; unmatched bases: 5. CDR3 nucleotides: TGTGCCAGCAGCTCCGGGACTAGAGGCTCCTACAATGAGCAGTTCTTC. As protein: CASSSGTRGSYNEQFF.

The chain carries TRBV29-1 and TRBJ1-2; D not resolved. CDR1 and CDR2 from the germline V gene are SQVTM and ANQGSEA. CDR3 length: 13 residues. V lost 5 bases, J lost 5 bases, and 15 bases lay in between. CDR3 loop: CSVNGNYGYGYTF. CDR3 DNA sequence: TGCAGCGTTAACGGGAACTACGGGTATGGCTACACCTTC.

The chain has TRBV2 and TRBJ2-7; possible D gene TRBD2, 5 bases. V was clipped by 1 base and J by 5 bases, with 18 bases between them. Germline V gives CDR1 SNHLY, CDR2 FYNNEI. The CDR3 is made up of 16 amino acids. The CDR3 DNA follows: TGTGCCAGCAGTGAAGTAGGCCGCCTCGACGGGGACGAGCAGTACTTC. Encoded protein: CASSEVGRLDGDEQYF.

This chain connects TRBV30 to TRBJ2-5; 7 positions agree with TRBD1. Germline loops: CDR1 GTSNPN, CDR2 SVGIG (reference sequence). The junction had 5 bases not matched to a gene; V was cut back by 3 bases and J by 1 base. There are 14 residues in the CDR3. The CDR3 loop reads CAWSPGTVQETQYF. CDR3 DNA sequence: TGTGCCTGGAGCCCGGGGACAGTCCAAGAGACCCAGTACTTC.

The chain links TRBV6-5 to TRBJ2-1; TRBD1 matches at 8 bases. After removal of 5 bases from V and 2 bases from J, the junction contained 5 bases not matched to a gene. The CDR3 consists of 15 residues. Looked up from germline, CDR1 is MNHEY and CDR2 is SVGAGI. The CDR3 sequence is CASSLTGEPYNEQFF. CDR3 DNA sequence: TGTGCCAGCAGTCTGACAGGGGAACCCTACAATGAGCAGTTCTTC.

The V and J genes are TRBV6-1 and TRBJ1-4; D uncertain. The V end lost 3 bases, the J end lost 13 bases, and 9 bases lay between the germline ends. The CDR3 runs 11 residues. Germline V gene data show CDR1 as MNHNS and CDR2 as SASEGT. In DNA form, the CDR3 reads TGTGCCAGCAGTGAGGAGAGCAGACTGTTTTTT. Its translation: CASSEESRLFF.

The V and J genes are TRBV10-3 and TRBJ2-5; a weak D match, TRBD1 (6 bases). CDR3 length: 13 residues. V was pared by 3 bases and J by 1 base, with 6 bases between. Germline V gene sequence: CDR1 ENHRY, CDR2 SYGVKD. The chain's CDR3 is CAISEQGQETQYF. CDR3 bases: TGTGCCATCAGTGAACAGGGCCAAGAGACCCAGTACTTC.

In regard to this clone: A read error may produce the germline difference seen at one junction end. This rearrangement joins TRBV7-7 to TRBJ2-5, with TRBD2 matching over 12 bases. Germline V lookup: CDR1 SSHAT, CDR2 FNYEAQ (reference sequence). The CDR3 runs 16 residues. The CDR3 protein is CASSPGLAGNQETQYF. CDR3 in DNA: TGTGCTAGCAGCCCAGGACTAGCGGGGAATCAAGAGACCCAGTACTTC. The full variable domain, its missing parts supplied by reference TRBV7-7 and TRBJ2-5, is GAGVSQSPRYKVTKRGQDVTLRCDPISSHATLYWYQQALGQGPEFLTYFNYEAQPDKSGLPSDRFSAERPEGSISTLTIQRTEQRDSAMYRCASSPGLAGNQETQYFGPGTRLLVL.

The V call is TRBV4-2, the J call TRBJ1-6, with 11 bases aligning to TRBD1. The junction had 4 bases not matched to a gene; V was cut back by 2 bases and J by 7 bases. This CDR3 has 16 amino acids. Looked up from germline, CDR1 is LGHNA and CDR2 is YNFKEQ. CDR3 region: CASSQTRTGGNSPLHF. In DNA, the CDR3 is TGTGCCAGCAGCCAAACCCGGACAGGGGGCAATTCACCCCTCCACTTT.

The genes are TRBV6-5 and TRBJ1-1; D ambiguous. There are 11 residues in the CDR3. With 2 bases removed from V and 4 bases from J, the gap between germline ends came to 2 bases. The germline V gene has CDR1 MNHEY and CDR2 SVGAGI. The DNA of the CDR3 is TGTGCCAGCAGTTACCGCACTGAAGCTTTCTTT. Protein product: CASSYRTEAFF.

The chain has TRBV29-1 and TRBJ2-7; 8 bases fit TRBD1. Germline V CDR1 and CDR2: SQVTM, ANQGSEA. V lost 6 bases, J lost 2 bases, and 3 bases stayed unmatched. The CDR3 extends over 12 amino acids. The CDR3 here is CSVWTGTYEQYF. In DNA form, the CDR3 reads TGCAGCGTATGGACAGGGACCTACGAGCAGTACTTC.

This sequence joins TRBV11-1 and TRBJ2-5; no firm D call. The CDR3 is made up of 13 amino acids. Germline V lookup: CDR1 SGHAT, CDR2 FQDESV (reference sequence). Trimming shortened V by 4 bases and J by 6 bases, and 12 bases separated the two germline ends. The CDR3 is CASSSTSPKTQYF. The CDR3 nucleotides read TGTGCCAGCAGCTCTACTTCGCCCAAGACCCAGTACTTC. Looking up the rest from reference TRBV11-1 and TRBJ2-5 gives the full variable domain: EAEVAQSPRYKITEKSQAVAFWCDPISGHATLYWYRQILGQGPELLVQFQDESVVDDSQLPKDRFSAERLKGVDSTLKIQPAELGDSAMYLCASSSTSPKTQYFGPGTRLLVL.

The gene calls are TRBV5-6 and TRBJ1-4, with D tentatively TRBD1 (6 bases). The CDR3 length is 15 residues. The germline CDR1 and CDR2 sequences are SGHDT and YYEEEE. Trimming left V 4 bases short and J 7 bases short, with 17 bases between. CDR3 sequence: CASSRRGGRPEKLFF. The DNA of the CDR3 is TGTGCCAGCAGCCGCCGCGGGGGGCGCCCTGAAAAACTGTTTTTT.

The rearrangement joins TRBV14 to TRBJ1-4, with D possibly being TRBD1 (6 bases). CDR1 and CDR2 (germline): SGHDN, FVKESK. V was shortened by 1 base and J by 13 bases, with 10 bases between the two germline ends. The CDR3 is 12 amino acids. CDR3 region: CASSQGNRVLFF. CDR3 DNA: TGTGCCAGCAGCCAAGGAAACAGGGTACTGTTTTTT. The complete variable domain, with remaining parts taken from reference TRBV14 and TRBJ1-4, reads EAGVTQFPSHSVIEKGQTVTLRCDPISGHDNLYWYRRVMGKEIKFLLHFVKESKQDESGMPNNRFLAERTGGTYSTLKVQPAELEDSGVYFCASSQGNRVLFFGSGTQLSVL.

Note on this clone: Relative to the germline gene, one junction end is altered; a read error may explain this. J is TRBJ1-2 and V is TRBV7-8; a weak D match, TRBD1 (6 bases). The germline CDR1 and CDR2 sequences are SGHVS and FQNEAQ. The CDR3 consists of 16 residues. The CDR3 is CASSWLGQLGQDGYTF. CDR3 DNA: TGTGCCAGCAGCTGGTTGGGACAATTGGGTCAGGATGGTTACACCTTC.

The CDR3 region is CASSLGDRDTEAFF. CDR3 coding DNA: TGCGCCAGCAGCTTGGGGGACAGGGACACTGAAGCTTTCTTT. The chain recombines TRBV5-1 with TRBJ1-1; 9 positions match TRBD1. J was trimmed by 3 bases and V by 0 bases; bases with no gene match: 0. Germline V gene lookup returns CDR1 SGHRS and CDR2 YFSETQ. This CDR3 is 14 amino acids long.

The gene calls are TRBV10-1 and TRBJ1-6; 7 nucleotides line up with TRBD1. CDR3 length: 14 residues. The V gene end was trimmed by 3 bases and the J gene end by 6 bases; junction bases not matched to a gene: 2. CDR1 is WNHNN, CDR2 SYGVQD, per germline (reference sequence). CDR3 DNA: TGCGCCAGCAGTGACAGGGGGAGTAATTCACCCCTCCACTTT. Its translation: CASSDRGSNSPLHF.

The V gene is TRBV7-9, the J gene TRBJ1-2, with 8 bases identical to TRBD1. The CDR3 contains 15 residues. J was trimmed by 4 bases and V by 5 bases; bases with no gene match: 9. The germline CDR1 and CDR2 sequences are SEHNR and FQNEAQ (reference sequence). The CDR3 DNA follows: TGTGCCAGCAGCGGCAGGGGGCGAGACGTCTATGGCTACACCTTC. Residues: CASSGRGRDVYGYTF. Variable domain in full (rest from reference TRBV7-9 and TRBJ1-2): DTGVSQNPRHKITKRGQNVTFRCDPISEHNRLYWYRQTLGQGPEFLTYFQNEAQLEKSRLLSDRFSAERPKGSFSTLEIQRTEQGDSAMYLCASSGRGRDVYGYTFGSGTRLTVV.

CDR3 sequence: CASSGQGDFGYTF. The CDR3 region has the DNA TGTGCCAGCAGCGGACAGGGGGATTTTGGCTACACCTTC. The chain joins TRBV7-9 to TRBJ1-2; TRBD1 matches 10 bases. The germline V gene encodes CDR1 SEHNR and CDR2 FQNEAQ (reference sequence). V lost 5 bases and J lost 7; bases outside the gene matches: 4. CDR3 size: 13 residues.